Sequencing of this TCR beta chain was carried out in a study of blood T cell repertoires in COVID-19. The overall study: Samples representing acute and convalescent COVID-19 were sourced from the United States, Italy and Spain. PBMCs, B-cell-depleted T cells, or T cells were the source of the cDNA or gDNA that made up the material.

This CDR3 contains 14 residues. From germline, CDR1 is LNHDA and CDR2 SQIVND (reference sequence). The germline V and J ends were trimmed by 1 base and 0 bases, with 6 bases remaining between them. In the authors' methods: Estimates of nucleated cell counts were drawn from the amplification of reference gene primers. The data were produced by immunoSEQ multiplex PCR, yet TCRdb's version contains in-frame clones alone and is incomplete. D and trimming come from the DNA, and the V and J calls and clone size come from that table. The sample has approximately 89,000 clones; roughly 96% are singletons. This chain links TRBV19 with TRBJ1-1; the D gene is possibly TRBD1 (5 bases). The clonotype originates from a human donor with active COVID-19. The donor label of this sample is uncertain. The sample was peripheral blood. The DNA of the CDR3 is TGTGCCAGTAGTATAGCAGGGCTGAACACTGAAGCTTTCTTT. Translating it yields CASSIAGLNTEAFF.